This TCR beta chain was observed in a study of somatic mutations in cytotoxic T cells in rheumatoid arthritis. Study as a whole: Each patient's diagnosis was followed right away by a blood draw (30 ml EDTA), before any treatment.

The method was immunoSEQ multiplex PCR; TCRdb's version includes in-frame clones alone and lacks a portion of them. The table shows fewer than 40,000 clones, with 75% to 85% occurring only once. The study pulled out CD4+ and CD8+ cells with positive magnetic bead selection and then checked their purity by flow cytometry. This receptor was obtained from an adult with rheumatoid arthritis. The sequencing sample was made of CD8+ T cells sorted from blood.

Here the CDR3 DNA reads TGTGCCAGCAGCCCTAGCGGGGGACCCTACAATGAGCAGTTCTTC. Encoded protein: CASSPSGGPYNEQFF. This rearrangement joins TRBV7-2 to TRBJ2-1; 10 nucleotides match TRBD2. The CDR3 is 15 amino acids. Looked up from germline, CDR1 is SGHTA and CDR2 is FQGNSA. The V segment lost 5 bases and the J segment 2 bases; nucleotides outside the gene matches: 3. Full variable domain (missing parts from reference TRBV7-2 and TRBJ2-1): GAGVSQSPSNKVTEKGKDVELRCDPISGHTALYWYRQSLGQGLEFLIYFQGNSAPDKSGLPSDRFSAERTGGSVSTLTIQRTQQEDSAVYLCASSPSGGPYNEQFFGPGTRLTVL.